The next 27 T cell receptor beta chains were all read from a single sample in a study of T-cell memory formation after mild COVID-19. TCRdb re-called the 5' RACE reads with MiXCR, one entry per CDR3 protein. The data hold 500,000 to 600,000 distinct CDR3 sequences, with 15% to 20% observed a single time. The source material was PBMCs or a T cell subset sorted from them (not recorded which). These receptors all come from an adult woman who had mild COVID-19 (a few samples of this study predate the infection). Cell type and time point are not known.

Ten or more counts support this clonotype. The J gene is TRBJ2-7, the V gene TRBV20-1, with 7 positions matching TRBD2. The germline V gene has CDR1 DFQATT and CDR2 SNEGSKA (reference sequence). Trimming at V came to 5 bases and at J to 2 bases, leaving 9 bases not matched to a gene. The CDR3 is made up of 14 amino acids. CDR3 bases: TGCAGTGCTCAGACGGGGGGAGCAACCTACGAGCAGTACTTC. The encoded protein is CSAQTGGATYEQYF.

The V gene is TRBV12-3 or TRBV12-4, the J gene TRBJ1-2; 10 bases line up with TRBD1. The CDR3 is 13 residues long. V trimming: 10 bases; J trimming: 8 bases; junction bases outside the gene matches: 10. Here the CDR3 reads CATRTGGSSGYTF. CDR3 DNA: TGTGCCACCAGGACAGGGGGTTCTAGCGGCTACACCTTC.

The rearrangement joins TRBV6-5 to TRBJ2-1; 7 bases agree with TRBD2. The CDR3 runs to 15 residues. The trim removed 3 bases at V and 9 bases at J, leaving 11 bases unmatched. Germline lookup yields CDR1 MNHEY and CDR2 SVGAGI. CDR3 in amino acids: CASSYDGRIGTEQFF. CDR3 nucleotides: TGTGCCAGCAGTTATGACGGGAGGATTGGTACTGAGCAGTTCTTC.

CDR3 nucleotides: TGTGCCAGCAGTTTTTCGGGGTTGGGAGAGACCCAGTACTTC. Amino acid sequence: CASSFSGLGETQYF. The chain couples TRBV12-3 or TRBV12-4 to TRBJ2-5; possibly TRBD2 for D (5 bases). The CDR3 is made up of 14 amino acids. Trimming removed 3 bases from V and 4 bases from J, with 12 bases in between.

This clonotype was detected only a few times. The chain has TRBV27 and TRBJ2-7; possible D gene TRBD2, 6 bases. Germline CDR1 MNHEY, CDR2 SMNVEV (reference sequence). This CDR3 has 13 amino acids. V shed 5 bases and J shed 5 bases, with 13 bases lying between them. CDR3 sequence: CASSPRAGHEQYF. The DNA for the CDR3 is TGTGCCAGCAGTCCGCGCGCGGGGCACGAGCAGTACTTC.

This clonotype was counted a few times. The chain employs TRBV25-1 and TRBJ2-1, with D possibly TRBD2 on 5 matching bases. Deletions cut 2 bases from V and 2 bases from J, with 10 bases between. The CDR3 is 15 amino acids. CDR1 and CDR2 (germline): MGHDK, SYGVNS. The DNA for the CDR3 is TGTGCCAGCAGTGAAGAGGGATTCCCCTACAATGAGCAGTTCTTC. Its protein product is CASSEEGFPYNEQFF.

The V gene is TRBV29-1, the J gene TRBJ2-7; tentatively, D is TRBD1 (7 bases). Germline loops: CDR1 SQVTM, CDR2 ANQGSEA. V was trimmed by 7 bases and J by 10 bases, leaving 26 bases between them. The CDR3 extends over 14 amino acids. This CDR3 reads CSGPGGTADSPQYF. CDR3 DNA sequence: TGCAGCGGTCCCGGAGGGACAGCAGATTCGCCCCAGTACTTC.

The rearrangement joins TRBV4-3 to TRBJ2-7, with TRBD1 matching over 9 bases. After removal of 3 bases from V and 4 bases from J, the junction contained 4 bases not matched to a gene. Per the germline V gene, CDR1 is LGHNA and CDR2 is YSLEER. The CDR3 spans 14 residues. The CDR3 reads CASSQLTGGYEQYF. In DNA, the CDR3 is TGCGCCAGCAGCCAGTTGACAGGGGGGTACGAGCAGTACTTC.

This clonotype came up a few times. The chain couples TRBV29-1 to TRBJ2-7; D gene ambiguous. The V end was cut by 1 base, the J end by 3 bases, with 7 bases between. Germline V gene lookup returns CDR1 SQVTM and CDR2 ANQGSEA. This CDR3 is 12 amino acids long. CDR3 nucleotides: TGCAGCGTTGAAGGGCAGAACTACGAGCAGTACTTC. Protein product: CSVEGQNYEQYF.

This clonotype has a handful of counts. This chain connects TRBV14 to TRBJ2-5; 12 bases are shared with TRBD2. After removal of 4 bases from V and 4 bases from J, the junction contained 4 bases not matched to a gene. The germline V gene encodes CDR1 SGHDN and CDR2 FVKESK. This CDR3 contains 15 residues. CDR3 nucleotides: TGTGCCAGCAGCCTAGGACTAGCGGGATCAGAGACCCAGTACTTC. It translates to CASSLGLAGSETQYF.

This clonotype was observed at least ten times. The V gene is TRBV5-1, the J gene TRBJ2-3; 9 positions agree with TRBD1. Looked up from germline, CDR1 is SGHRS and CDR2 is YFSETQ. The CDR3 spans 18 residues. Trimming cost V 4 bases and J 4 bases; bases outside gene matches: 16. The CDR3 is CASSAGQGSFGGPDTQYF. CDR3 DNA sequence: TGCGCCAGCAGCGCGGGACAGGGTTCTTTTGGTGGCCCAGATACGCAGTATTTT.

The CDR3 DNA is TGCAGCGGCGAGGGAAGGGTGGAGACCCAGTACTTC. Encoded protein: CSGEGRVETQYF. This chain links TRBV29-1 with TRBJ2-5, with a weak D call TRBD2 (5 bases). Between the trimmed V and J ends, which lost 7 bases and 5 bases, there was a span of 14 bases. Germline values: CDR1 SQVTM, CDR2 ANQGSEA. The CDR3 is made up of 12 amino acids.

In this sample, this clonotype turned up a few times. The chain uses TRBV7-6 and TRBJ2-2; 11 positions agree with TRBD2. Per germline, CDR1 SGHVS and CDR2 FNYEAQ. The CDR3 spans 15 residues. The V and J ends lost 5 bases and 6 bases, in that order; junction bases with no gene match: 5. The CDR3 DNA follows: TGTGCCAGCAGCGAATGGACTAGCGGGCCCGGGGAGCTGTTTTTT. Its protein product is CASSEWTSGPGELFF.

This clonotype was seen only a few times. The chain carries TRBV4-3 and TRBJ2-7; 8 nucleotides line up with TRBD1. J was trimmed by 2 bases and V by 4 bases; bases with no gene match: 4. Germline CDR1 LGHNA, CDR2 YSLEER. CDR3 length: 14 residues. Here the CDR3 DNA reads TGCGCCAGCAGCCGAAACAGGGGGACCTACGAGCAGTACTTC. Translating it yields CASSRNRGTYEQYF.

The table lists this clonotype with a few counts. This rearrangement joins TRBV6-2 or TRBV6-3 to TRBJ2-2; 10 bases fit TRBD1. V gave up 8 bases and J gave up 1 base; unmatched junction bases: 7. The CDR3 runs 16 residues. Germline V lookup: CDR1 MNHEY, CDR2 SVGEGT. The CDR3 here is CASAGQGRKNTGELFF. The CDR3, as DNA: TGTGCCAGCGCGGGACAGGGGAGGAAGAACACCGGGGAGCTGTTTTTT.

Written as DNA, the CDR3 is TGTGCCAGCAGCTCCCCGACAGGGGGTGGCTACACCTTC. Its translation: CASSSPTGGGYTF. The V gene is TRBV7-9, the J gene TRBJ1-2; TRBD1 agrees at 9 bases. The germline gives CDR1 SEHNR, CDR2 FQNEAQ (reference sequence). The CDR3 runs 13 residues. J gave up 7 bases and V 4 bases, and 4 bases lay outside the gene matches.

The chain's CDR3 is CASSTSGDLADTQYF. The CDR3 region has the DNA TGTGCCAGCAGTACTAGCGGGGACCTCGCAGATACGCAGTATTTT. This chain joins TRBV28 and TRBJ2-3; TRBD2 matches 10 bases. V shed 5 bases, J shed 4 bases, and the junction held 6 bases outside the gene matches. The germline V gene encodes CDR1 MDHEN and CDR2 SYDVKM. The CDR3 runs 15 residues.

This clonotype has just a few counts. The chain uses TRBV29-1 and TRBJ2-3, with 7 bases matching TRBD1. V gave up 8 bases and J gave up 4 bases; unmatched junction bases: 9. In germline, CDR1 is SQVTM, CDR2 ANQGSEA. The CDR3 covers 13 residues. This CDR3 is CSLNRGTSDTQYF. CDR3 DNA: TGCAGCCTGAACAGGGGAACTTCAGATACGCAGTATTTT.

The table lists this clonotype with a few counts. The gene calls are TRBV2 and TRBJ2-2; 11 bases match TRBD1. Germline CDR1 SNHLY, CDR2 FYNNEI. The length of the CDR3 is 14 residues. Trimming took 8 bases from V and 4 from J; bases not matched to a gene: 3. For the CDR3, the DNA is TGTGCCAGCGGGACAGGGGGGAGCACCGGGGAGCTGTTTTTT. Amino acids: CASGTGGSTGELFF.

This clonotype was seen at least ten times. The V call is TRBV7-2, the J call TRBJ2-1; the D is unclear. The V end lost 1 base, the J end lost 12 bases, and 7 bases lay between the germline ends. This CDR3 spans 11 amino acids. Germline CDR1 SGHTA, CDR2 FQGNSA. CDR3 protein: CASSLVNGQFF. The CDR3 DNA follows: TGTGCCAGCAGCTTAGTGAACGGGCAGTTCTTC.

The chain is built from TRBV5-1 and TRBJ1-2; D is possibly TRBD1 (5 bases). This CDR3 region has 12 residues. Germline CDR1 and CDR2: SGHRS and YFSETQ. Trimming left V 4 bases short and J 4 bases short, with 8 bases between. In DNA form, the CDR3 reads TGCGCCAGCAGCATCACAGGCTATGGCTACACCTTC. It encodes CASSITGYGYTF. Drawing the rest from reference TRBV5-1 and TRBJ1-2, the complete variable domain is KAGVTQTPRYLIKTRGQQVTLSCSPISGHRSVSWYQQTPGQGLQFLFEYFSETQRNKGNFPGRFSGRQFSNSRSEMNVSTLELGDSALYLCASSITGYGYTFGSGTRLTVV.

The chain links TRBV4-3 to TRBJ2-3, with a weak D call TRBD2 (6 bases). Germline V gene lookup returns CDR1 LGHNA and CDR2 YSLEER. Trimming shortened V by 4 bases and J by 6 bases, and 14 bases separated the two germline ends. The CDR3 covers 14 residues. CDR3 sequence reads: CASSPGSGGDTQYF. For the CDR3, the DNA is TGCGCCAGCAGCCCCGGGAGTGGGGGGGATACGCAGTATTTT.

The table lists this clonotype with many counts. The rearrangement links TRBV5-1 to TRBJ2-1; 7 nucleotides line up with TRBD1. Per germline, CDR1 SGHRS and CDR2 YFSETQ. Trimming took 5 bases from V and 3 from J; bases not matched to a gene: 2. The length of the CDR3 is 13 residues. CDR3 DNA sequence: TGCGCCAGCAGGCCAGGGGGCTACAATGAGCAGTTCTTC. Translation: CASRPGGYNEQFF.

J is TRBJ1-1 and V is TRBV9; D is perhaps TRBD1 (5 bases). The germline CDR1 and CDR2 sequences are SGDLS and YYNGEE. The CDR3 is 13 residues long. Trimming shortened V by 0 bases and J by 7 bases, and 10 bases separated the two germline ends. CDR3: CASSVEGRGEAFF. As DNA, the CDR3 is TGTGCCAGCAGCGTAGAAGGGAGGGGTGAAGCTTTCTTT.

Concerning this clonotype itself: A read error is possible here, since a much larger clone lies one base away. V is TRBV5-6 and J is TRBJ1-2, with D possibly being TRBD1 (5 bases). This CDR3 has 14 residues. The germline gives CDR1 SGHDT, CDR2 YYEEEE. The CDR3 is CASSLGDGDYGYNF. The CDR3 coding sequence is TGTGCCAGCAGCTTGGGGGACGGCGACTATGGCTACAACTTC.

The chain's CDR3 is CSVGEAPNQPQHF. The CDR3 bases are TGCAGCGTTGGAGAGGCACCCAATCAGCCCCAGCATTTT. This chain joins TRBV29-1 and TRBJ1-5; no reliable D call. The CDR3 spans 13 residues. Deletions cut 4 bases from V and 3 bases from J, with 10 bases between. Germline CDR1 reads SQVTM; CDR2 reads ANQGSEA.

The V gene is TRBV5-1, the J gene TRBJ1-2, with 7 positions matching TRBD1. The CDR3 is 14 residues long. Trimming at V came to 4 bases and at J to 1 base, leaving 4 bases not matched to a gene. In germline, CDR1 is SGHRS, CDR2 YFSETQ. This chain's CDR3 is CASSPDRINYGYTF. DNA for the CDR3: TGCGCCAGCAGCCCGGACAGGATTAACTATGGCTACACCTTC.